These 20 T cell receptor beta chains were sequenced from one sample in a study of response to subunit inactivated influenza vaccine. Via MiXCR, TCRdb re-called the RT-PCR reads, giving one row per CDR3 protein. Of about 650,000 distinct CDR3 sequences in the sample, less than 15% were seen once. The material sequenced was PBMCs from blood, taken about 14 days before vaccination. The receptors here all came from a man aged 50-60 years who received an inactivated influenza vaccine.

The rearrangement uses TRBV20-1 and TRBJ2-2; 7 bases fit TRBD2. The CDR3 has 14 residues. V lost 3 bases and J lost 3; bases outside the gene matches: 4. Germline assignment: CDR1 DFQATT and CDR2 SNEGSKA (reference sequence). This CDR3 is CSARNLADTGELFF. DNA for the CDR3: TGCAGTGCTAGGAACCTAGCGGACACCGGGGAGCTGTTTTTT.

The chain couples TRBV12-3 or TRBV12-4 to TRBJ1-2; D perhaps matches TRBD1 (6 bases). V lost 1 base, J lost 3 bases, and 9 bases lay in between. The CDR3 runs to 14 residues. This chain's CDR3 is CASSLGGGYYGYTF. Written as DNA, the CDR3 is TGTGCCAGCAGTTTAGGGGGGGGCTACTATGGCTACACCTTC.

This clonotype was counted only a few times. The V gene is TRBV29-1, the J gene TRBJ2-3, with D hard to call. V lost 3 bases and J 8 bases, leaving 15 bases between the germline ends. The CDR3 runs to 13 residues. Germline lookup yields CDR1 SQVTM and CDR2 ANQGSEA. CDR3 sequence: CSVDGILATTQYF. The CDR3 DNA is TGCAGCGTTGACGGAATTTTGGCAACTACGCAGTATTTT.

The chain uses TRBV5-6 and TRBJ2-3; a possible D gene is TRBD2 (5 bases). V shed 4 bases and J shed 3 bases, with 15 bases lying between them. CDR1 SGHDT and CDR2 YYEEEE come from the germline V gene. The CDR3 totals 15 residues. In nucleotides, the CDR3 is TGTGCCAGCAGCCCTTCGAGGGAGTATACAGATACGCAGTATTTT. It translates to CASSPSREYTDTQYF.

This clonotype occurred a few times. V is TRBV9 and J is TRBJ2-7; no firm D call. The V gene lost 0 bases and the J gene lost 1 base, with 11 bases spanning the gap. CDR1 and CDR2 from the germline V gene are SGDLS and YYNGEE. The CDR3 is 15 residues long. CDR3 in amino acids: CASSVDPNLSYEQYF. CDR3 nucleotides: TGTGCCAGCAGCGTAGATCCTAATCTATCCTACGAGCAGTACTTC.

This clonotype was found a few times. The V gene is TRBV2, the J gene TRBJ2-3; D not certain. The CDR3 is 14 amino acids. With 2 bases removed from V and 0 bases from J, the gap between germline ends came to 6 bases. Germline lookup yields CDR1 SNHLY and CDR2 FYNNEI. The CDR3 DNA reads TGTGCCAGCAGTGAACAAATTAGCACAGATACGCAGTATTTT. Its protein product is CASSEQISTDTQYF.

The chain recombines TRBV3-1 with TRBJ2-2; 12 positions agree with TRBD2. Germline assignment: CDR1 LGHDT and CDR2 YNNKEL (reference sequence). With 4 bases clipped from V and 5 bases from J, the junction kept 8 bases outside the gene matches. CDR3 length: 17 amino acids. The CDR3 loop is CASSRQTSGRSTGELFF. In DNA, the CDR3 is TGTGCCAGCAGCCGCCAGACTAGCGGGAGATCTACCGGGGAGCTGTTTTTT.

This chain joins TRBV28 and TRBJ2-5; 12 bases fit TRBD1. CDR1 and CDR2 (germline): MDHEN, SYDVKM. The CDR3 covers 15 residues. V lost 6 bases, J lost 7 bases, and 9 bases stayed unmatched. CDR3 sequence reads: CASRPGTGGRVTQYF. In DNA form, the CDR3 reads TGTGCCAGCAGACCCGGGACAGGGGGCCGGGTGACCCAGTACTTC.

This clonotype was picked up many times. This chain uses TRBV12-3 or TRBV12-4 with TRBJ2-3; 11 nucleotides match TRBD2. The junction had 11 bases not matched to a gene; V was cut back by 8 bases and J by 4 bases. The CDR3 spans 16 residues. The CDR3 region is CASGSGRAPSADTQYF. CDR3 DNA: TGTGCCAGCGGTAGCGGGAGGGCCCCGTCGGCAGATACGCAGTATTTT.

The table lists this clonotype with a few counts. The chain joins TRBV29-1 to TRBJ2-7, with D perhaps matching TRBD1 (6 bases). The CDR3 extends over 15 amino acids. Germline values: CDR1 SQVTM, CDR2 ANQGSEA. Trimming took off 6 bases at V and 5 bases at J, with 23 bases between the two ends. This CDR3 reads CSVGGMGARPHEQYF. CDR3 nucleotide sequence: TGCAGCGTCGGCGGTATGGGGGCCAGGCCCCACGAGCAGTACTTC.

The gene calls are TRBV6-1 and TRBJ1-5, with D possibly TRBD1 on 6 matching bases. The CDR3 covers 14 residues. Germline CDR1 reads MNHNS; CDR2 reads SASEGT. The ends were cut back, 4 bases at V and 4 bases at J, with 11 bases in the middle. The CDR3 region is CASSGRGNNQPQHF. The DNA of the CDR3 is TGTGCCAGCAGTGGCAGGGGTAATAATCAGCCCCAGCATTTT.

This clonotype showed up just a few times. V gene TRBV5-1 combines with J gene TRBJ2-1; TRBD2 aligns across 12 bases. Germline assignment: CDR1 SGHRS and CDR2 YFSETQ. Trimming removed 2 bases from V and 1 base from J; junction bases left unmatched: 4. The CDR3 length is 17 residues. CDR3 sequence: CASSFTSGRRSYNEQFF. In DNA, the CDR3 is TGCGCCAGCAGCTTTACTAGCGGGAGGAGATCCTACAATGAGCAGTTCTTC.

The chain couples TRBV12-3 or TRBV12-4 to TRBJ2-2, with D possibly being TRBD1 or TRBD2 (6 bases each). CDR3 length equals 14 residues. V lost 3 bases and J lost 7, with 12 bases in between. CDR3 residues: CASSFRGVDGELFF. The DNA of the CDR3 is TGTGCCAGCAGTTTTAGGGGGGTCGACGGGGAGCTGTTTTTT.

This clonotype was detected only a few times. The genes are TRBV9 and TRBJ2-7; D unresolved. The V gene lost 0 bases and the J gene lost 6 bases, with 16 bases spanning the gap. Germline V gene lookup returns CDR1 SGDLS and CDR2 YYNGEE. This CDR3 is built from 15 residues. The CDR3, as DNA: TGTGCCAGCAGCGTAGAGGCCAGTGCGGTGGTCGAGCAGTACTTC. Its protein product is CASSVEASAVVEQYF.

In this sample, this clonotype turned up a few times. The V and J genes are TRBV20-1 and TRBJ2-5; D gene uncertain. This CDR3 has 13 residues. V shed 0 bases and J shed 5 bases, with 10 bases lying between them. Germline V CDR1 and CDR2: DFQATT, SNEGSKA (reference sequence). CDR3 protein: CSARDGSRETQYF. DNA for the CDR3: TGCAGTGCTAGAGATGGCAGTAGGGAGACCCAGTACTTC.

A few counts support this clonotype. The rearrangement links TRBV20-1 to TRBJ2-1; D not resolved. Trimming removed 5 bases at V and 6 bases at J, with 11 bases between. Germline assignment: CDR1 DFQATT and CDR2 SNEGSKA (reference sequence). There are 12 residues in the CDR3. The CDR3 DNA follows: TGCAGTGCTGGCACCGTGCGCAATGAGCAGTTCTTC. It is translated as CSAGTVRNEQFF.

This clonotype was counted only a few times. The chain links TRBV9 to TRBJ1-4; D gene uncertain. CDR3 size: 13 residues. Germline V gives CDR1 SGDLS, CDR2 YYNGEE. The ends were cut back, 0 bases at V and 1 base at J, with 1 base in the middle. The chain's CDR3 is CASSVGTNEKLFF. CDR3 coding DNA: TGTGCCAGCAGCGTAGGAACTAATGAAAAACTGTTTTTT. The whole variable domain, filled in from reference TRBV9 and TRBJ1-4, reads DSGVTQTPKHLITATGQRVTLRCSPRSGDLSVYWYQQSLDQGLQFLIQYYNGEERAKGNILERFSAQQFPDLHSELNLSSLELGDSALYFCASSVGTNEKLFFGSGTQLSVL.

This clonotype turned up a few times. The chain uses TRBV7-2 and TRBJ1-3; 10 bases are shared with TRBD1. The length of the CDR3 is 16 residues. V gave up 5 bases and J gave up 5 bases; unmatched junction bases: 9. CDR1 is SGHTA and CDR2 is FQGNSA in the germline V gene. CDR3 sequence (DNA): TGTGCCAGCAGCACCGCCGGGACAGGGGTCCGAAACACCATATATTTT. Its translation: CASSTAGTGVRNTIYF.

This clonotype was seen a few times. The chain couples TRBV20-1 to TRBJ1-5; 7 bases agree with TRBD1. Germline trimming cut 4 bases from V and 2 bases from J; bases unmatched to any gene: 5. CDR1 is DFQATT and CDR2 is SNEGSKA in the germline V gene (reference sequence). CDR3 length: 14 residues. DNA for the CDR3: TGCAGTGCTAAACAGGGGAACGGCAATCAGCCCCAGCATTTT. Translating it yields CSAKQGNGNQPQHF.

This clonotype was seen only a few times. The rearrangement joins TRBV12-3 or TRBV12-4 to TRBJ1-4; TRBD1 matches 7 bases. V shed 4 bases, J shed 3 bases, and the junction held 2 bases outside the gene matches. The CDR3 has 14 amino acids. The CDR3 loop is CASSSDRANEKLFF. Written as DNA, the CDR3 is TGTGCCAGCAGTTCAGACAGGGCTAATGAAAAACTGTTTTTT.